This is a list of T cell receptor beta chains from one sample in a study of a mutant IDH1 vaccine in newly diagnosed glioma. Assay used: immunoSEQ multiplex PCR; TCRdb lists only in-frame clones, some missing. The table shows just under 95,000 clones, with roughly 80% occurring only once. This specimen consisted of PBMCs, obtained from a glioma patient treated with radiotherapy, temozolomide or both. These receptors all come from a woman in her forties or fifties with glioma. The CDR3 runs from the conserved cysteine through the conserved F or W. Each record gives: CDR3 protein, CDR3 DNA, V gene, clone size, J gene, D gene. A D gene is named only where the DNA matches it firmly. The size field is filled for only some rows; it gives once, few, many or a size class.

CASSFHAGELFF | TGTGCCAGCAGTTTTCACGCCGGGGAGCTGTTTTTT | TRBV6-5 | - | TRBJ2-2 | -
CATSRSPGTRRDTGELFF | TGTGCCACCAGCAGATCCCCCGGGACTAGGCGGGACACCGGGGAGCTGTTTTTT | TRBV15 | - | TRBJ2-2 | TRBD2
CASSHPSLEGANYGYTF | TGCGCCAGCAGCCACCCTTCACTGGAGGGCGCGAACTATGGCTACACCTTC | TRBV4-1 | - | TRBJ1-2 | -
CARNDRRDNEKLFF | TGTGCCCGGAACGACAGGCGGGACAATGAAAAACTGTTTTTT | TRBV30 | - | TRBJ1-4 | -
CASSQGSVGIPFF | TGTGCCAGCAGCCAAGGGAGCGTTGGTATCCCTTTCTTT | TRBV5-6 | - | TRBJ1-1 | -
CASSPATDTQYF | TGTGCCAGCAGCCCTGCCACAGATACGCAGTATTTT | TRBV7-9 | once | TRBJ2-3 | -
CASSVLGGTGATGANVLTF | TGTGCCAGCAGCGTCTTAGGGGGGACAGGGGCCACTGGGGCCAACGTCCTGACTTTC | TRBV9 | - | TRBJ2-6 | TRBD1
CAWSVGTGDNQPQHF | TGTGCCTGGAGTGTTGGTACAGGGGACAATCAGCCCCAGCATTTT | TRBV30 | few | TRBJ1-5 | TRBD1
CASSVGSGTTEAFF | TGTGCCAGCAGCGTAGGGTCGGGTACTACTGAAGCTTTCTTT | TRBV9 | few | TRBJ1-1 | -
CASSQGELPRETQYF | TGTGCCAGCAGCCAAGGGGAATTACCTCGGGAGACCCAGTACTTC | TRBV4-2 | once | TRBJ2-5 | -
CASSLAVRGKGEAFF | TGTGCCAGCAGCTTAGCCGTCAGGGGTAAGGGAGAAGCTTTCTTT | TRBV7-2 | - | TRBJ1-1 | -
CASSVGMANTGELFF | TGTGCCAGCAGCGTGGGCATGGCTAACACCGGGGAGCTGTTTTTT | TRBV9 | - | TRBJ2-2 | -
CASREGVHGYTF | TGCGCCAGCAGAGAAGGAGTGCATGGCTACACCTTC | TRBV5-1 | - | TRBJ1-2 | -
CSAKPGDYGYTF | TGCAGCGCCAAGCCGGGGGACTATGGCTACACCTTC | TRBV29-1 | - | TRBJ1-2 | -
CASSVPGTGAVYGYTF | TGTGCCAGCAGCGTCCCCGGGACAGGGGCAGTCTATGGCTACACCTTC | TRBV7-2 | once | TRBJ1-2 | TRBD1
CASSLDPAGEGYTF | TGTGCCAGCAGCTTAGACCCAGCGGGCGAGGGCTACACCTTC | TRBV7-9 | - | TRBJ1-2 | -
CSAVGYGYTF | TGCAGTGCCGTTGGGTATGGCTACACCTTC | TRBV20-1 | - | TRBJ1-2 | -
CASTLGRDPYEQYF | TGTGCCAGCACCCTGGGCCGAGACCCCTACGAGCAGTACTTC | TRBV5-6 | - | TRBJ2-7 | -
CACDRDIRYGYTF | TGTGCCTGTGACAGGGATATTCGGTATGGCTACACCTTC | TRBV30 | - | TRBJ1-2 | TRBD1
CASSRGTGGLTDYEQYF | TGTGCCAGCAGCCGTGGGACGGGGGGACTCACGGACTACGAGCAGTACTTC | TRBV27 | few | TRBJ2-7 | TRBD2
CASSRGENQPQHF | TGTGCCAGCAGCCGCGGGGAAAATCAGCCCCAGCATTTT | TRBV4-2 | few | TRBJ1-5 | -
CASSLAGVGETQYF | TGCGCCAGCAGCTTGGCGGGGGTCGGGGAGACCCAGTACTTC | TRBV5-1 | few | TRBJ2-5 | -
CASSPIRNTEAFF | TGTGCCAGCTCACCAATCCGCAACACTGAAGCTTTCTTT | TRBV18 | - | TRBJ1-1 | -
CASSSGQGDTGELFF | TGCGCCAGCAGCTCCGGACAGGGGGACACCGGGGAGCTGTTTTTT | TRBV5-1 | few | TRBJ2-2 | TRBD1
CASSVGGANTEAFF | TGTGCCAGCAGCGTAGGGGGGGCCAACACTGAAGCTTTCTTT | TRBV9 | - | TRBJ1-1 | -
CASTWTSGGTGELFF | TGTGCCAGCACTTGGACTAGCGGGGGCACCGGGGAGCTGTTTTTT | TRBV2 | - | TRBJ2-2 | TRBD2
CASTRQGGGTEAFF | TGTGCCAGCACAAGACAGGGAGGGGGAACTGAAGCTTTCTTT | TRBV27 | - | TRBJ1-1 | TRBD1
CASSQQVNQPQHF | TGTGCCAGCAGCCAACAGGTCAATCAGCCCCAGCATTTT | TRBV6-6 | - | TRBJ1-5 | -
CASSLVYGTGDQPQHF | TGTGCCAGCAGCTTGGTTTACGGGACAGGAGATCAGCCCCAGCATTTT | TRBV5-8 | - | TRBJ1-5 | TRBD1
CASGRGFDYEQYF | TGTGCCAGCGGGCGGGGGTTCGACTACGAGCAGTACTTC | TRBV2 | - | TRBJ2-7 | TRBD2
CASSLLAEPYNEQFF | TGCGCCAGCAGCTTGCTAGCGGAACCCTACAATGAGCAGTTCTTC | TRBV5-1 | - | TRBJ2-1 | TRBD2
CAALQPSGNIEQFF | TGTGCCGCCCTTCAGCCTAGCGGGAATATTGAGCAGTTCTTC | TRBV15 | once | TRBJ2-1 | TRBD2